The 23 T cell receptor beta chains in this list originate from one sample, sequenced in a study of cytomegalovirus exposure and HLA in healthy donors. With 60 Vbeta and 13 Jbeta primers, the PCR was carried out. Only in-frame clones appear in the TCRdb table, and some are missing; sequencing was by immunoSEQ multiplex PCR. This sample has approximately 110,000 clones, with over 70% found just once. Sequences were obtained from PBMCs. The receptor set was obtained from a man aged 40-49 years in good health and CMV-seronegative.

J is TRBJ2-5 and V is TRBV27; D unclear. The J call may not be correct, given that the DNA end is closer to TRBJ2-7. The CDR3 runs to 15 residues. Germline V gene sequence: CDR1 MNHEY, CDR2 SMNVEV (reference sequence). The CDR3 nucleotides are TGTGCCAGCAGTTTAGACGCCCGGAGCTCCTACGAGCAGTACTTC. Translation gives CASSLDARSSYEQYF.

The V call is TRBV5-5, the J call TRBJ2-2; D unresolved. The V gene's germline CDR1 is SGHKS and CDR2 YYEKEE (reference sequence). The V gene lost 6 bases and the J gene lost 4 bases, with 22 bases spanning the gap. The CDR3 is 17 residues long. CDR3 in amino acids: CASTRGVSTLGTGELFF. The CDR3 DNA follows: TGTGCCAGCACCCGAGGTGTCAGCACACTCGGCACCGGGGAGCTGTTTTTT.

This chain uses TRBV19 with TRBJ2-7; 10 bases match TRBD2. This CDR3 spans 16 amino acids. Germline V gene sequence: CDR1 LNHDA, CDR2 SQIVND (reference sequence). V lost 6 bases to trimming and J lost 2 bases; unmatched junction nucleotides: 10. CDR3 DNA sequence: TGTGCCAGTAGGGAAGCGGGAGGGGGAAGCCCCTACGAGCAGTACTTC. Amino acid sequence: CASREAGGGSPYEQYF. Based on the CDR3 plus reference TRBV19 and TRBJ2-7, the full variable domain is DGGITQSPKYLFRKEGQNVTLSCEQNLNHDAMYWYRQDPGQGLRLIYYSQIVNDFQKGDIAEGYSVSREKKESFPLTVTSAQKNPTAFYLCASREAGGGSPYEQYFGPGTRLTVT.

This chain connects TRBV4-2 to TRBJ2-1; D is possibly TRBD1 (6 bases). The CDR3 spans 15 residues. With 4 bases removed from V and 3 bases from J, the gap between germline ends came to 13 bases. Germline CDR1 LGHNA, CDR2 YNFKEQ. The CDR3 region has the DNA TGTGCCAGCAGCCCCCTCAGGGGAGACTACAATGAGCAGTTCTTC. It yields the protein CASSPLRGDYNEQFF.

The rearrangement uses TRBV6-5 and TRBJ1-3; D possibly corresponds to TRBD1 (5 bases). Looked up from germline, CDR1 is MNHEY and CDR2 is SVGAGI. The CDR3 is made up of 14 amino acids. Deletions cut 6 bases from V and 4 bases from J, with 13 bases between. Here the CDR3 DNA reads TGTGCCAGCAGCGAACAGGATCGGGGAAACACCATATATTTT. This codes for CASSEQDRGNTIYF.

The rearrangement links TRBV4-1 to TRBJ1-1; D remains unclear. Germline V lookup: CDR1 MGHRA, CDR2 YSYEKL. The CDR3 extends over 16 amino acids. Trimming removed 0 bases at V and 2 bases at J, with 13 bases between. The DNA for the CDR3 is TGCGCCAGCAGCCAAGAATATCCACAGCTTAACACTGAAGCTTTCTTT. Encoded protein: CASSQEYPQLNTEAFF.

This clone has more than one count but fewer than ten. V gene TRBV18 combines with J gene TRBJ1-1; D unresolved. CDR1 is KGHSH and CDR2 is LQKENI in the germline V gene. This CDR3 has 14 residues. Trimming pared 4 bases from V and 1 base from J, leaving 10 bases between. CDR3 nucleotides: TGTGCCAGCTCACTGACACCAGAGAACACTGAAGCTTTCTTT. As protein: CASSLTPENTEAFF.

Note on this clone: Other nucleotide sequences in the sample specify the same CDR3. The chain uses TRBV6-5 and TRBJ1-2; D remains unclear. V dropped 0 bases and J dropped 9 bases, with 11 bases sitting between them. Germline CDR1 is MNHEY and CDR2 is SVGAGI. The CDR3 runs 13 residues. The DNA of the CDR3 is TGTGCCAGCAGTTACTCGATGGCCTTGAGCTACACCTTC. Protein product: CASSYSMALSYTF.

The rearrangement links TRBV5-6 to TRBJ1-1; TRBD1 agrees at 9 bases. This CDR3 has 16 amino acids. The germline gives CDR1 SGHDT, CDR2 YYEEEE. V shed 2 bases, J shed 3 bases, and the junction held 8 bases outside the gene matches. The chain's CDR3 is CASSFGGQGGYTEAFF. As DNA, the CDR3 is TGTGCCAGCAGCTTCGGGGGACAGGGAGGGTACACTGAAGCTTTCTTT.

This chain's CDR3 is CASSQNTEAFF. In nucleotides, the CDR3 is TGTGCCAGTAGCCAGAACACTGAAGCTTTCTTT. The chain carries TRBV19 and TRBJ1-1; D unclear. V shed 6 bases and J shed 1 base, with 3 bases lying between them. The CDR3 has 11 residues. Germline loops: CDR1 LNHDA, CDR2 SQIVND (reference sequence).

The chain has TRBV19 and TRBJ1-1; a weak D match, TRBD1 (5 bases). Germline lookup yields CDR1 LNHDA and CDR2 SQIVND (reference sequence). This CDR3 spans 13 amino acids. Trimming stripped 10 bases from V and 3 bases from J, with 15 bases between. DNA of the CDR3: TGTGCCATATCCGATCGGGGGGACACTGAAGCTTTCTTT. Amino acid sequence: CAISDRGDTEAFF.

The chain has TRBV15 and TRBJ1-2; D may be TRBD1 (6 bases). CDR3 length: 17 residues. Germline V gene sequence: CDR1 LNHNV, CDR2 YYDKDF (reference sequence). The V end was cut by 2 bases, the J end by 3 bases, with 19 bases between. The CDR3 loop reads CATSRSLGMDSYYGYTF. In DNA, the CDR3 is TGTGCCACCAGCAGAAGTTTGGGAATGGACAGCTACTATGGCTACACCTTC.

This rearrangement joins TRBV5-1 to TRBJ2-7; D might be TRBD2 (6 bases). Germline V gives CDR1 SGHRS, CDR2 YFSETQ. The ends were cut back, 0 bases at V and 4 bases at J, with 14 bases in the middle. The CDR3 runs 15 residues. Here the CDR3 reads CASSLEAGSGYEQYF. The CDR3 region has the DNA TGCGCCAGCAGCTTGGAAGCCGGGAGCGGTTACGAGCAGTACTTC.

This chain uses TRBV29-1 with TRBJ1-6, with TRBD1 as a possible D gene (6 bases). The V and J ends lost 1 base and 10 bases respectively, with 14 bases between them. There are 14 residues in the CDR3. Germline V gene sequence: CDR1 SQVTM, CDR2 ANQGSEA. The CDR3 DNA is TGCAGCGTTGAAGTCCCAGGGGTGGGCTCACCCCTCCACTTT. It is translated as CSVEVPGVGSPLHF.

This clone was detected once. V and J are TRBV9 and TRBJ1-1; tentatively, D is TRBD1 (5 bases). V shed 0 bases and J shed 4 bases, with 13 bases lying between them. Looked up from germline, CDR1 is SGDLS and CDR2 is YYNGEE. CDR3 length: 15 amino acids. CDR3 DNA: TGTGCCAGCAGCGTAGACGTTCAGGGACTCACTGAAGCTTTCTTT. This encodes CASSVDVQGLTEAFF.

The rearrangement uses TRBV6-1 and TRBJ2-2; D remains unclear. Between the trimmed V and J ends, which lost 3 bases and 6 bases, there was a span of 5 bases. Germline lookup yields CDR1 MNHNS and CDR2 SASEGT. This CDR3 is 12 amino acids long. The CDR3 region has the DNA TGTGCCAGCAGTGATGGCTCCGGGGAGCTGTTTTTT. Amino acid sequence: CASSDGSGELFF.

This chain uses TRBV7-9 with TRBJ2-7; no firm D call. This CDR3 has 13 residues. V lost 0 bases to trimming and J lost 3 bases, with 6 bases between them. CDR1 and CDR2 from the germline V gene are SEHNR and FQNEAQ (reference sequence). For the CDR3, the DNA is TGTGCCAGCAGCTTAGCGGCGGACTACGAGCAGTACTTC. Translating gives CASSLAADYEQYF.

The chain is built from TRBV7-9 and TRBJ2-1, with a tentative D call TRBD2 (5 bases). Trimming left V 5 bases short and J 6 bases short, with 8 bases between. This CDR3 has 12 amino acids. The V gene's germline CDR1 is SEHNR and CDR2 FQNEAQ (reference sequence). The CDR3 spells CASSTTSNEQFF. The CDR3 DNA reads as TGTGCCAGCAGCACAACTAGCAATGAGCAGTTCTTC.

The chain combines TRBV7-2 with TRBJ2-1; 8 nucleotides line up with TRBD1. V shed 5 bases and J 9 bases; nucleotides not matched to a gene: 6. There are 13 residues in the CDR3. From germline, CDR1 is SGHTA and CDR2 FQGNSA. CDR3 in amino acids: CASSPLDRGEQFF. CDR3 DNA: TGTGCCAGCAGCCCTCTTGACAGGGGTGAGCAGTTCTTC.

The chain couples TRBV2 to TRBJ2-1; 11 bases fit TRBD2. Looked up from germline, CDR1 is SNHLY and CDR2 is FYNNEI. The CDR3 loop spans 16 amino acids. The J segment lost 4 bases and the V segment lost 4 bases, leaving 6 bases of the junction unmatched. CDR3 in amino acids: CASSAAGLAEYNEQFF. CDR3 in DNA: TGTGCCAGCAGTGCCGCGGGACTAGCGGAATACAATGAGCAGTTCTTC.

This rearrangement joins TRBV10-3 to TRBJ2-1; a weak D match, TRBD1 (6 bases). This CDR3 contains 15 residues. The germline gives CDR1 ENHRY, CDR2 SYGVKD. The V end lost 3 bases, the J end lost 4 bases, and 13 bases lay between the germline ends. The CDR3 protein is CAISDHGTPYNEQFF. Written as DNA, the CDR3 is TGTGCCATCAGTGATCACGGGACACCGTACAATGAGCAGTTCTTC.

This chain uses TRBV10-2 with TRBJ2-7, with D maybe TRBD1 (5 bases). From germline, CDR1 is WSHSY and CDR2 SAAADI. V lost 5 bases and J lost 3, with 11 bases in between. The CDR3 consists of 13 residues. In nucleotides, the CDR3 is TGCGCCAGCAGTTACGACAGCTACTACGAGCAGTACTTC. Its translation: CASSYDSYYEQYF.

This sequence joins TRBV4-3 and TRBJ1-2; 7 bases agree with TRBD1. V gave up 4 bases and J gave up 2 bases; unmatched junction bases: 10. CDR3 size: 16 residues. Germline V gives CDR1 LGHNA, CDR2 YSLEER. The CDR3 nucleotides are TGCGCCAGCAGCCGACTGCGGACAGGCTTGAACTATGGCTACACCTTC. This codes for CASSRLRTGLNYGYTF.